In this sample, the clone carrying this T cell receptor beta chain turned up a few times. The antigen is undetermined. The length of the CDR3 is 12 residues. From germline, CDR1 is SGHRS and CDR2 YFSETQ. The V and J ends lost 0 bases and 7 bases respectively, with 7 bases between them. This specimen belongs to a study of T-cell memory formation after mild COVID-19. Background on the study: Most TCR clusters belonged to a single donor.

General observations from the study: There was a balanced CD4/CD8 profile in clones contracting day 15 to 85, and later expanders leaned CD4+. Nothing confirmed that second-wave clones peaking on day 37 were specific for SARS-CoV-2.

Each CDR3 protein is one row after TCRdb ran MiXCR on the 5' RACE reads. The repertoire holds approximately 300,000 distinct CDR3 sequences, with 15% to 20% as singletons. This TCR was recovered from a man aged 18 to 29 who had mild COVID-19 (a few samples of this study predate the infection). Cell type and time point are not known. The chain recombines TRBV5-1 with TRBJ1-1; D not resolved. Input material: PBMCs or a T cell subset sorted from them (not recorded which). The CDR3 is CASSLGESEAFF. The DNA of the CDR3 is TGCGCCAGCAGCTTGGGGGAGAGTGAAGCTTTCTTT.